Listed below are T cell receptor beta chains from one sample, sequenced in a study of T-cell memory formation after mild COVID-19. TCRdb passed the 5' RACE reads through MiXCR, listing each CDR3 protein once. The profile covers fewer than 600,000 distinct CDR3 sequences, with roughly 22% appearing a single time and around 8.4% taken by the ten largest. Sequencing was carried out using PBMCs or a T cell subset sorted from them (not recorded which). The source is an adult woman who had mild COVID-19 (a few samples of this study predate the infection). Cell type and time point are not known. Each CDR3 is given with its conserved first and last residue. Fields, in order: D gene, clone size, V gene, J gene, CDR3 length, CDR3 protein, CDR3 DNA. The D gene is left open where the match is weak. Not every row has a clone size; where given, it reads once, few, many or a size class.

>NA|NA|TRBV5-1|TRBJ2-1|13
CASSFGEYNEQFF
TGCGCCAGCAGCTTCGGGGAATACAATGAGCAGTTCTTC
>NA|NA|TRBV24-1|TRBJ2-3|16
CATSDHLRGSTDTQYF
TGTGCCACCAGTGATCACTTAAGGGGGTCGACAGATACGCAGTATTTT
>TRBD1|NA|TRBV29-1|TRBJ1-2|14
CTDGPRGQERGYTF
TGCACCGATGGCCCTAGGGGGCAGGAAAGAGGCTACACCTTC
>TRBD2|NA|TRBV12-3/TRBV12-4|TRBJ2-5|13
CASSPRLAGTQYF
TGTGCCAGCAGTCCCAGACTAGCGGGAACCCAGTACTTC
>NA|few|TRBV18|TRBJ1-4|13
CASSPGNNEKLFF
TGTGCCAGCTCACCAGGGAATAATGAAAAACTGTTTTTT
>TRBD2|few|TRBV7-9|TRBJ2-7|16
CASSLLAGGLRYEQYF
TGTGCCAGCAGCCTACTAGCGGGGGGCCTTCGGTACGAGCAGTACTTC
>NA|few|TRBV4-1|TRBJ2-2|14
CASSQGLAGGELFF
TGCGCCAGCAGCCAAGGGCTTGCGGGCGGGGAGCTGTTTTTT
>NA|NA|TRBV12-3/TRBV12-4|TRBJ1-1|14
CASTRGVAHTEAFF
TGTGCCAGCACAAGGGGTGTTGCTCACACTGAAGCTTTCTTT
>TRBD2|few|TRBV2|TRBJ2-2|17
CASSRRGGRVFTGELFF
TGTGCCAGCAGCCGTCGGGGGGGCCGGGTTTTCACCGGGGAGCTGTTTTTT
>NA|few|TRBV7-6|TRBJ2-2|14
CASSLDSLIGELFF
TGTGCCAGCAGCTTAGATAGTTTAATCGGGGAGCTGTTTTTT
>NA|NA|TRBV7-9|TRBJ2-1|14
CASKTGSSYNEQFF
TGTGCCAGCAAAACGGGGAGCTCCTACAATGAGCAGTTCTTC
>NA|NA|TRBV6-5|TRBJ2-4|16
CASSYRSPVFENIQYF
TGTGCCAGCAGTTACAGGTCTCCGGTTTTCGAAAACATTCAGTACTTC
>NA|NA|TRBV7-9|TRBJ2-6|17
CASRSRHSSSGANVLTF
TGTGCCAGCAGATCACGCCATTCAAGCTCTGGGGCCAACGTCCTGACTTTC
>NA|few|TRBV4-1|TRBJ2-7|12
CASSQDPSQQYF
TGCGCCAGCAGCCAAGACCCCTCTCAGCAGTACTTC
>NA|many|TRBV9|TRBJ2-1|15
CASSVGSLYYNEQFF
TGTGCCAGCAGCGTAGGTTCCCTATACTACAATGAGCAGTTCTTC
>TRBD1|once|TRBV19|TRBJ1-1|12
CASRFDRARTFF
TGTGCCAGTCGGTTTGACAGGGCGAGGACTTTCTTT
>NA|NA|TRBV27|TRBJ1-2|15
CASRLGSTGITSYTF
TGTGCCAGCAGACTAGGGTCCACAGGGATTACGAGCTACACCTTC
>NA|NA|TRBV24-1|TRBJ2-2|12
CATSDMGTELFF
TGTGCCACCAGTGACATGGGGACCGAGCTGTTTTTT
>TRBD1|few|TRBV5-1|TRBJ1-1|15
CASSPRTGGSTEAFF
TGCGCCAGCAGCCCCCGGACAGGGGGGAGCACTGAAGCTTTCTTT
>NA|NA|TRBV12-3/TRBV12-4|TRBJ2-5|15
CASAAVVGALETQYF
TGTGCCAGCGCCGCCGTGGTGGGGGCCCTTGAGACCCAGTACTTC
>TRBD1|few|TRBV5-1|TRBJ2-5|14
CASSQGDSQETQYF
TGCGCCAGCAGCCAGGGGGACAGCCAAGAGACCCAGTACTTC
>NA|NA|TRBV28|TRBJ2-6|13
CASRDTGANVLTF
TGTGCCAGCAGGGATACTGGGGCCAACGTCCTGACTTTC
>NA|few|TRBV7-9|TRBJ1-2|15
CASSLAPGADYGYTF
TGTGCCAGCAGCTTAGCCCCGGGGGCCGACTATGGCTACACCTTC
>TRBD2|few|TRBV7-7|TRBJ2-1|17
CASSPRAGGPVYNEQFF
TGTGCTAGCAGCCCCAGAGCGGGAGGCCCCGTTTACAATGAGCAGTTCTTC
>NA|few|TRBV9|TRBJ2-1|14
CASSPGGLGNEQFF
TGTGCCAGCAGCCCCGGCGGGTTGGGCAATGAGCAGTTCTTC
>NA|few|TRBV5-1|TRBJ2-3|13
CASSFLPEDTQYF
TGCGCCAGCAGCTTCCTCCCCGAAGATACGCAGTATTTT
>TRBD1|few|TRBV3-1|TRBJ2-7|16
CASSQRPGQEAYEQYF
TGTGCCAGCAGCCAAAGACCGGGACAGGAAGCCTACGAGCAGTACTTC
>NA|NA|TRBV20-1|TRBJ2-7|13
CSAQTTASAEQYF
TGCAGTGCTCAAACGACTGCCTCGGCGGAGCAGTACTTC
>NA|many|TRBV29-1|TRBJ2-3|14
CSVRDNQNTDTQYF
TGCAGCGTCCGGGACAACCAAAACACAGATACGCAGTATTTT
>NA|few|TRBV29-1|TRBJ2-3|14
CSVSETAFTDTQYF
TGCAGCGTTTCAGAGACCGCATTCACAGATACGCAGTATTTT
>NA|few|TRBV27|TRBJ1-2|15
CASSLLAGQNYGYTF
TGTGCCAGCAGTTTATTAGCCGGACAGAACTATGGCTACACCTTC
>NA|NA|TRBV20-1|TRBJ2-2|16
CSASTASRLRTGELFF
TGCAGTGCTAGCACCGCTAGTCGTCTACGGACCGGGGAGCTGTTTTTT
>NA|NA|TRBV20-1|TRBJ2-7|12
CSGRTPAYEQYF
TGCAGTGGACGGACACCGGCCTACGAGCAGTACTTC
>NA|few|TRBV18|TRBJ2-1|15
CASSPSQFSYNEQFF
TGTGCCAGCTCACCAAGCCAGTTTTCCTACAATGAGCAGTTCTTC
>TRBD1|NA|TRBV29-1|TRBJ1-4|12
CSVARDSEKLFF
TGCAGCGTGGCCCGGGACAGTGAAAAACTGTTTTTT
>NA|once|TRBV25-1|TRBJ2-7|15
CASSEGAGDAYEQYF
TGTGCCAGCAGTGAAGGGGCAGGGGACGCCTACGAGCAGTACTTC
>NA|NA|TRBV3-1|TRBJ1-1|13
CASSSTLETEAFF
TGTGCCAGCAGCTCTACTCTAGAGACTGAAGCTTTCTTT
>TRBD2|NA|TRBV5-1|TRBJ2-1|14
CASSLVAGADEQFF
TGCGCCAGCAGCTTGGTAGCGGGGGCTGATGAGCAGTTCTTC
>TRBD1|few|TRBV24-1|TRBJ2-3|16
CATSENRGTSTDTQYF
TGTGCCACCAGTGAGAACAGGGGGACTAGCACAGATACGCAGTATTTT
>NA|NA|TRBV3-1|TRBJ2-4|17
CASSRRQLLVDKNIQYF
TGTGCCAGCAGCCGCCGACAGCTACTCGTCGACAAAAACATTCAGTACTTC
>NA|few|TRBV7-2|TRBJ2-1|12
CASSQQSGLRVF
TGTGCCAGCAGCCAACAGTCCGGACTAAGGGTATTC
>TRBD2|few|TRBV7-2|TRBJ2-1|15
CASSPTSSIYNEQFF
TGTGCCAGCAGTCCGACTAGCTCGATTTACAATGAGCAGTTCTTC
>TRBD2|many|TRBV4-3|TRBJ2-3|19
CASSPGTSGFVLTTDTQYF
TGCGCCAGCAGCCCCGGGACTAGCGGGTTTGTCTTGACCACAGATACGCAGTATTTT
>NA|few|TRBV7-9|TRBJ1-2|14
CASSLPTRGYGYTF
TGTGCCAGCAGCTTACCCACCCGGGGGTATGGCTACACCTTC
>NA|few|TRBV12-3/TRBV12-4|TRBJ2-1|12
CASTLGGNEQFF
TGTGCCAGCACCTTAGGGGGCAATGAGCAGTTCTTC
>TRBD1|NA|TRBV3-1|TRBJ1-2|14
CASSQGDSTYGYTF
TGTGCCAGCAGCCAAGGGGACAGCACCTATGGCTACACCTTC
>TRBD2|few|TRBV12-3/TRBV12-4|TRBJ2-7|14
CASSASGRVREQYF
TGTGCCAGCAGTGCTAGCGGGAGGGTGAGGGAGCAGTACTTC
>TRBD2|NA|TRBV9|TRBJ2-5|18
CASSAGLAGGTNQETQYF
TGTGCCAGCAGCGCTGGACTAGCGGGGGGGACCAACCAAGAGACCCAGTACTTC
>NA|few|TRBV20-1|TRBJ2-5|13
CSASDDRLETQYF
TGCAGTGCTAGTGATGACAGGCTAGAGACCCAGTACTTC
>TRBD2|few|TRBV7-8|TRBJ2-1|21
CASSPRPRSGTSGIRVSEQFF
TGTGCCAGCAGCCCGCGGCCCAGAAGCGGGACTAGCGGGATTCGGGTCAGTGAGCAGTTCTTC
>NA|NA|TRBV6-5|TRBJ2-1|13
CASRAYKHNEQFF
TGTGCCAGCAGGGCATATAAACACAATGAGCAGTTCTTC
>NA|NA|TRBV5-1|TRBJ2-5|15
CASSLVSSGSETQYF
TGCGCCAGCAGCTTGGTCTCTTCAGGGTCGGAGACCCAGTACTTC
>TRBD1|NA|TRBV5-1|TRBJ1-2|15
CASSLQSGTDYGYTF
TGCGCCAGCAGCTTGCAGTCCGGGACAGACTATGGCTACACCTTC
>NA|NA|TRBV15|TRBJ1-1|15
CATSRDTDLNTEAFF
TGTGCCACCAGCAGAGATACAGACTTGAACACTGAAGCTTTCTTT
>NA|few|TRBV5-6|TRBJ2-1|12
CASSSGLPEQFF
TGTGCCAGCAGCTCTGGCCTGCCTGAGCAGTTCTTC
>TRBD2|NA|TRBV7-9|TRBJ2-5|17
CASSLTPGLAYQETQYF
TGTGCCAGCAGCTTAACTCCGGGACTAGCGTATCAAGAGACCCAGTACTTC
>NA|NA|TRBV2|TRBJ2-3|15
CASRAGPGGTDTQYF
TGTGCCAGCAGGGCGGGACCCGGGGGCACAGATACGCAGTATTTT
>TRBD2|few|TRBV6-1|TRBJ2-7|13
CASESGGRYEQYF
TGTGCCAGCGAAAGCGGGGGCCGCTACGAGCAGTACTTC
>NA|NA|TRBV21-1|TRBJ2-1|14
CALPRDSNANEQFF
TGTGCCTTACCCCGGGACTCCAACGCCAATGAGCAGTTCTTC